This paragraph reports one T cell receptor beta chain. Its antigen remains unidentified. The TCR library protocol was used to attach unique molecular identifiers. These identifiers were attached to individual cDNA molecules. TCRdb re-analysed the 5' RACE reads in MiXCR, keeping a single row per CDR3 protein. Of about 27,000 distinct CDR3 sequences in the sample, approximately 5% are singletons; the top ten hold 3.5% to 4.5%. Germline assignment: CDR1 MNHEY and CDR2 SMNVEV (reference sequence). Deletions cut 7 bases from V and 5 bases from J, with 8 bases between. CDR3 size: 12 residues. This specimen belongs to a study of early T cells in non-severe SARS-CoV-2 infection. Study in general: Sequenced material consisted of bulk RNA (from unsorted whole blood), and chains were unpaired.

Study conclusions and caveats: Sequences matched to VDJdb favored anti-spike CD8 responses, while private and CD4 specificities were missed.

This sequence originates from an adult who was a healthcare worker with PCR-confirmed SARS-CoV-2 infection or an uninfected control (not recorded which). The rearrangement joins TRBV27 to TRBJ1-4, with no clear D. Sample: whole blood. CDR3 in amino acids: CASKRGNEKLFF. The CDR3 region has the DNA TGTGCCAGCAAGCGGGGAAATGAAAAACTGTTTTTT.